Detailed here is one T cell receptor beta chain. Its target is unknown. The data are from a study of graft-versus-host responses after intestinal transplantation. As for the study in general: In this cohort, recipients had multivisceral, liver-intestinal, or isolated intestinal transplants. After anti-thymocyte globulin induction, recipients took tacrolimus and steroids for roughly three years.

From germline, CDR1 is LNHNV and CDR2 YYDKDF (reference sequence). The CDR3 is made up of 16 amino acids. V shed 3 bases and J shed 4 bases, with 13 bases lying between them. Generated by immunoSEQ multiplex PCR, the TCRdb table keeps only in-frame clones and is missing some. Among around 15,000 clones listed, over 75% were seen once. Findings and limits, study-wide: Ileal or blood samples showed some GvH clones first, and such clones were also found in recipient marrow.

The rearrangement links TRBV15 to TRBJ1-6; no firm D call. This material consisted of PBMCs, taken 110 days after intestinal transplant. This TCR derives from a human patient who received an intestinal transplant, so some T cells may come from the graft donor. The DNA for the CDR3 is TGTGCCACCAGCAGCCCCGGTGAGGGTTATAATTCACCCCTCCACTTT. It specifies CATSSPGEGYNSPLHF.